One T cell receptor beta chain is described in this entry. These data are taken from a study of blood T cell repertoires in COVID-19. Methods used by the authors: Estimation of nucleated cell counts relied on the amplification of reference gene primers. Here immunoSEQ multiplex PCR was the method, and the copy in TCRdb shows in-frame clones only, minus some. The V and J calls and the clone size are those of that table, but D and trimming were determined from the DNA. The sample contains some 29,000 clones, about 90% of which appear only once. The CDR3 totals 16 residues. Germline V gene data show CDR1 as SGHAT and CDR2 as FQNNGV. Losses at the gene ends were 5 bases for V and 2 bases for J; bases not matched to a gene: 9.

The sequencing input was peripheral blood. The source is a man between 65 and 79 years old with active or convalescent COVID-19. The chain couples TRBV11-2 to TRBJ1-2, with TRBD1 matching 9 bases. CDR3 in DNA: TGTGCCAGCAGCCTTGGACAGGGGAGGAGGAACTATGGCTACACCTTC. It specifies CASSLGQGRRNYGYTF.